This record concerns one TCR beta chain sequence. Its target is unknown. This specimen belongs to a study of T cells after yellow fever vaccination. Whole-study context: Any fraction with a low cell number was prepared using SMART-Seq v4 Ultra Low Input. Whole-study results and caveats: Re-detected after boosting: most primary clones, around 96% of CD4 and 75% to 90% of CD8. Of the clonotypes, a small share occurred in both CD4 and CD8 compartments.

TCR cDNA, made by 5'RACE template switching, carried an added universal primer site and UMIs. One entry per CDR3 protein, called by TCRdb with MiXCR from the 5' RACE reads. The sample consists of hundreds of thousands of distinct CDR3 sequences, around 8.1% of them appearing once. Germline assignment: CDR1 DFQATT and CDR2 SNEGSKA (reference sequence). V shed 0 bases and J shed 1 base, with 9 bases lying between them. The CDR3 has 15 residues. The clonotype comes from a man between 18 and 29 years old who received the YFV17D yellow fever vaccine. The chain couples TRBV20-1 to TRBJ2-2; D is unresolved. The sample in question was PBMCs, obtained roughly 46 days after the first yellow fever vaccination. In DNA form, the CDR3 reads TGCAGTGCTAGAGACTCGAGCCGGAACACCGGGGAGCTGTTTTTT. The encoded protein is CSARDSSRNTGELFF.